This TCR beta chain originates from a study of blood T cell repertoires in COVID-19. Seattle patients were enrolled while actively infected and followed longitudinally. Clones were read by immunoSEQ multiplex PCR, and TCRdb kept only the in-frame ones, dropping some. The data contain fewer than 250,000 clones, around 86% of them seen just once; the ten biggest clones take up around 10%. The J segment lost 1 base and the V segment lost 3 bases, leaving 8 bases of the junction unmatched. There are 16 residues in the CDR3. Germline V gives CDR1 KGHSH, CDR2 LQKENI. The specimen was peripheral blood. This sequence joins TRBV18 and TRBJ1-2; 7 bases align to TRBD1. The TCR sequence derives from a man aged 50 to 59 with COVID-19, enrolled during active disease. The CDR3 is CASSPYRGANNYGYTF. CDR3 DNA sequence: TGTGCCAGCTCACCTTACAGGGGCGCAAATAACTATGGCTACACCTTC.